Following are 10 T cell receptor delta chains from one sample sequenced in a study of gammadelta T cells in human blood. With CATT, TCRdb re-called clones from the RT-PCR reads. In the table there are around 1,100 delta-chain clones, around 23% of which are singletons. The specimen was non-Vgamma9Vdelta2 gamma-delta T cells from infant blood. Receptors originate from a human donor.

This clone turned up a few times. This chain uses TRDV1 with TRDJ3, with 10 bases identical to TRDD3. CDR1 is TSWWSYY, CDR2 QGS, per germline. The V gene end was trimmed by 1 base and the J gene end by 0 bases; junction bases not matched to a gene: 21. There are 25 residues in the CDR3. The CDR3 DNA is TGTGCTCTTGGGGAACGAGTTCATGTCCTCTGGGGGATATCTTGGAGCTCCTGGGACACCCGACAGATGTTTTTC. This sequence encodes CALGERVHVLWGISWSSWDTRQMFF.

A word on this clone: With a much larger clone just one base away, this may be a read error. Other DNA sequences within the sample encode an identical CDR3. The chain carries TRAV23/DV6 and TRDJ1, with TRDD3 matching over 7 bases. Losses at the gene ends were 2 bases for V and 0 bases for J; bases not matched to a gene: 7. Germline lookup yields CDR1 NTAFDY and CDR2 IRPDVSE (reference sequence). The CDR3 is 15 amino acids. The CDR3 DNA reads TGTGCAGCAAGTTCCGTGCTGGGGGACACCGATAAACTCATCTTT. Translated: CAASSVLGDTDKLIF.

In its sample, this clone is medium-sized. V is TRDV1 and J is TRDJ1; D is unresolved. V shed 0 bases and J shed 6 bases, with 11 bases lying between them. Germline CDR1 reads TSWWSYY; CDR2 reads QGS. This CDR3 contains 14 residues. The CDR3 DNA reads as TGTGCTCTTGGGGAACTTATCGATAGCCATAAACTCATCTTT. This codes for CALGELIDSHKLIF.

About this clone: A read error is possible here, since a much larger clone lies one base away. J is TRDJ3 and V is TRDV1, with 7 bases fitting TRDD3. From germline, CDR1 is TSWWSYY and CDR2 QGS. The CDR3 contains 23 residues. V was pared by 3 bases and J by 0 bases, with 20 bases of the junction left unmatched. The DNA of the CDR3 is TGTGCTCTTGGGGATTCCCCCTCCCTAAGAGGGGGATCCGCCTCCTGGGACACCCGACAGATGTTTTTC. Amino acid sequence: CALGDSPSLRGGSASWDTRQMFF.

Note on this clone: This clone may be a read error of a much larger clone one base away. The chain combines TRAV38-2/DV8 with TRDJ1; 11 bases line up with TRDD3. Germline CDR1 and CDR2: TSESDYY and QEAYKQQN. CDR3 size: 19 residues. CDR3 in amino acids: CAYGSAKWGIRPPTDKLIF. CDR3 DNA: TGTGCTTATGGGAGCGCGAAATGGGGGATACGCCCTCCCACCGATAAACTCATCTTT.

This chain links TRDV1 with TRDJ1; the D is unclear. The V end was cut by 4 bases, the J end by 4 bases, with 13 bases between. The CDR3 contains 14 residues. Per germline, CDR1 TSWWSYY and CDR2 QGS. The DNA of the CDR3 is TGTGCTCTTGGGGCTTCTACCCGTCGCGATAAACTCATCTTT. It encodes CALGASTRRDKLIF.

This clone is large (0.1 to 1%) within its sample. The chain is built from TRDV1 and TRDJ1; D ambiguous. This CDR3 is 19 amino acids long. CDR1 is TSWWSYY and CDR2 is QGS in the germline V gene. V dropped 1 base and J dropped 0 bases, with 21 bases sitting between them. CDR3 in DNA: TGTGCTCTTGGGGAACAGCCAGGATTGACTCCCCTGTACACCGATAAACTCATCTTT. Residues: CALGEQPGLTPLYTDKLIF.

With respect to this clone: It may be a read error: a sequence one base away is much more abundant. V usage is TRDV1 and J usage is TRDJ1; D remains ambiguous. V was clipped by 3 bases and J by 6 bases, with 14 bases between them. The CDR3 has 14 residues. Germline V gives CDR1 TSWWSYY, CDR2 QGS. For the CDR3, the DNA is TGTGCTCTTGGGGATCTTATCGATAGCCATAAACTCATCTTT. Amino acid sequence: CALGDLIDSHKLIF.

This clone is classed as large. The J gene is TRDJ1, the V gene TRDV1; TRDD3 matches 7 bases. CDR3 size: 13 residues. Trimming removed 9 bases from V and 4 bases from J; junction bases left unmatched: 8. CDR1 and CDR2 from the germline V gene are TSWWSYY and QGS. The CDR3 here is CALPWGESDKLIF. Here the CDR3 DNA reads TGTGCTCTCCCCTGGGGGGAGAGCGATAAACTCATCTTT.

Comment on this clone: The likely explanation is a read error, given a far larger clone one base away. The chain links TRDV2 to TRDJ1, with D possibly matching TRDD2 (5 bases). The ends were cut back, 4 bases at V and 6 bases at J, with 29 bases in the middle. The CDR3 has 18 amino acids. CDR1 is GEAIGNYY, CDR2 EKD, per germline. As DNA, the CDR3 is TGTGCCTGTGAGGAGCCTTCTCCCTTTAAATGCGGCGCCAATAAACTCATCTTT. Protein: CACEEPSPFKCGANKLIF.